These T cell receptor beta chains were read from a single sample in a study of blood T cell repertoires in COVID-19. TCRdb keeps only in-frame clones here, not all; method: immunoSEQ multiplex PCR. Of about 490,000 clones in the sample, approximately 85% were seen once. Sequencing used peripheral blood. These receptors came from a human donor in a cohort sampled during active COVID-19. The CDR3 runs from the conserved cysteine through the conserved F or W. The D gene is left open where the match is weak. Clone sizes are given selectively: once, few, many, or a class where the clone is expanded.

>-|TRBV7-9|TRBJ1-5|-
CASSLGGWGNQPQHF
TGTGCCAGCAGCTTAGGAGGCTGGGGCAATCAGCCCCAGCATTTT
>-|TRBV6-1|TRBJ2-1|TRBD2
CASSETVLAGGDEQFF
TGTGCCAGCAGTGAAACAGTACTAGCGGGAGGGGATGAGCAGTTCTTC
>-|TRBV25-1|TRBJ2-7|TRBD2
CASTLTSGHSYEQYF
TGTGCCAGCACTCTGACTAGCGGACACTCCTACGAGCAGTACTTC
>-|TRBV7-3|TRBJ2-7|TRBD2
CASSKTSGTYEQYF
TGTGCCAGCAGCAAGACTAGCGGGACCTACGAGCAGTACTTC
>-|TRBV5-5|TRBJ2-2|TRBD1
CASSLEQGIGELFF
TGTGCCAGCAGCTTGGAACAGGGGATCGGGGAGCTGTTTTTT
>-|TRBV4-2|TRBJ2-2|TRBD1
CASSQAGGVDTGELFF
TGTGCCAGCAGCCAAGCAGGGGGCGTCGACACCGGGGAGCTGTTTTTT
>-|TRBV3-1/TRBV3-2|TRBJ2-5|TRBD2
CASSFRTSGRETQYF
TGTGCCAGCAGCTTCCGGACTAGCGGGCGAGAGACCCAGTACTTC
>-|TRBV5-1|TRBJ2-2|-
CASSLGGQNTGELFF
TGCGCCAGCAGCTTGGGGGGCCAGAACACCGGGGAGCTGTTTTTT
>-|TRBV30|TRBJ1-4|TRBD1
CAWSEGTGWEKLFF
TGTGCCTGGAGTGAAGGGACAGGGTGGGAAAAACTGTTTTTT
>-|TRBV10-3|TRBJ2-7|TRBD2
CAIRPGLAGVEQYF
TGTGCCATCAGACCGGGACTAGCGGGAGTAGAGCAGTACTTC
>once|TRBV28|TRBJ1-5|-
CASSTRGRDQPQHF
TGTGCCAGCAGTACCAGGGGTAGGGATCAGCCCCAGCATTTT
>-|TRBV19|TRBJ2-1|TRBD2
CASSIELAGAYNEQFF
TGTGCCAGTAGTATAGAACTAGCGGGCGCGTACAATGAGCAGTTCTTC
>once|TRBV5-1|TRBJ2-5|-
CASSQVGQETQYF
TGCGCCAGCAGCCAGGTTGGGCAAGAGACCCAGTACTTC
>once|TRBV5-4|TRBJ2-7|-
CASSPGEGSYEQYF
TGTGCCAGCAGTCCGGGAGAAGGTTCCTACGAGCAGTACTTC
>few|TRBV6-2/TRBV6-3|TRBJ2-2|TRBD1
CASSYRETGYTGELFF
TGTGCCAGCAGTTACCGTGAGACAGGGTACACCGGGGAGCTGTTTTTT
>-|TRBV11-3|TRBJ2-1|-
CASSLGSSPYNEQFF
TGTGCCAGCAGCTTAGGGAGCTCCCCCTACAATGAGCAGTTCTTC
>-|TRBV7-9|TRBJ2-6|-
CASSLVRQGSNVLTF
TGTGCCAGCAGCTTAGTTCGGCAGGGCTCCAACGTCCTGACTTTC
>-|TRBV5-1|TRBJ2-6|-
CASSFSGPKANVLTF
TGCGCCAGCAGCTTCAGCGGCCCCAAGGCCAACGTCCTGACTTTC
>-|TRBV3-1/TRBV3-2|TRBJ1-3|-
CASSSRGGRIGNTIYF
TGTGCCAGCAGCTCCCGCGGGGGAAGAATAGGAAACACCATATATTTT
>-|TRBV11-3|TRBJ1-1|TRBD1
CASSLVGQGGTEAFF
TGTGCCAGCAGCTTAGTCGGACAGGGGGGAACTGAAGCTTTCTTT
>-|TRBV6-2/TRBV6-3|TRBJ1-1|-
CASSYSTSGTHTEAFF
TGTGCCAGCAGTTACTCGACTTCGGGAACTCACACTGAAGCTTTCTTT
>few|TRBV5-1|TRBJ1-6|-
CASSLAGLGSPLHF
TGCGCCAGCAGCCTTGCCGGTCTGGGCTCACCCCTCCACTTT
>-|TRBV5-1|TRBJ2-1|TRBD2
CASSWTSGEQFF
TGCGCCAGCAGCTGGACTAGCGGTGAGCAGTTCTTC
>-|TRBV24-1|TRBJ2-3|-
CATSDSTPVGVSTDTQYF
TGTGCCACCAGTGACTCCACTCCCGTCGGGGTTTCCACAGATACGCAGTATTTT
>-|TRBV5-6|TRBJ1-1|-
CASSLVGTQNTEAFF
TGTGCCAGCAGCTTGGTAGGGACACAGAACACTGAAGCTTTCTTT
>-|TRBV5-1|TRBJ1-1|-
CASSLEGVGVSEAFF
TGCGCCAGCAGCTTGGAAGGGGTTGGAGTCTCTGAAGCTTTCTTT
>-|TRBV7-2|TRBJ1-6|-
CASSLVVGGVLYNSPLHF
TGTGCCAGCAGCTTAGTAGTAGGGGGGGTTCTTTATAATTCACCCCTCCACTTT
>once|TRBV12-2|TRBJ2-3|-
CASRPERRCSSGRAQMPDTQYF
TGTGCAAGTCGCCCCGAACGCCGATGCTCTAGCGGGAGAGCACAGATGCCAGATACGCAGTATTTT
>few|TRBV6-5|TRBJ1-5|-
CASTPNRDQPQHF
TGTGCCAGCACCCCCAACAGGGATCAGCCCCAGCATTTT
>-|TRBV5-4|TRBJ2-3|TRBD2
CASRPLLADDTQYF
TGTGCCAGCAGACCTTTGCTAGCGGATGATACGCAGTATTTT
>once|TRBV6-5|TRBJ1-3|-
CASSRTDFGNTIYF
TGTGCCAGCAGTCGGACAGATTTCGGAAACACCATATATTTT
>-|TRBV24-1|TRBJ1-4|-
CATSDLPPVKPEKLFF
TGTGCCACCAGTGATTTGCCCCCAGTAAAACCTGAAAAACTGTTTTTT
>-|TRBV12-5|TRBJ2-5|-
CASGGGQPQETQYF
TGTGCTAGTGGCGGGGGACAGCCCCAAGAGACCCAGTACTTC
>-|TRBV7-3|TRBJ2-2|-
CASSLNSGATGELFF
TGTGCCAGCAGCTTAAACAGCGGAGCCACCGGGGAGCTGTTTTTT
>-|TRBV27|TRBJ2-3|-
CASSLSSMGAGPRTDTQYF
TGTGCCAGCAGTTTATCCTCGATGGGGGCAGGGCCACGCACAGATACGCAGTATTTT
>-|TRBV6-2/TRBV6-3|TRBJ1-1|-
CASSRGFLRVGNTEAFF
TGTGCCAGCAGTAGGGGTTTTTTAAGGGTTGGGAACACTGAAGCTTTCTTT
>few|TRBV11-3|TRBJ2-1|-
CASSSPRETSYNEQFF
TGTGCCAGCAGCTCCCCCCGGGAAACCTCCTACAATGAGCAGTTCTTC
>-|TRBV11-2|TRBJ2-2|-
CASSTSLTGELFF
TGTGCCAGCAGCACCTCCCTAACCGGGGAGCTGTTTTTT
>-|TRBV29-1|TRBJ1-2|-
CSVAPGYYGYTF
TGCAGCGTTGCTCCCGGGTACTATGGCTACACCTTC
>-|TRBV19|TRBJ2-1|TRBD2
CASSIGATSGSYEQFF
TGTGCCAGTAGTATCGGGGCGACTAGCGGGAGCTATGAGCAGTTCTTC
>-|TRBV19|TRBJ2-1|TRBD1
CASSIGRRGQGTAPLVNEQFF
TGTGCCAGTAGTATAGGGAGGAGGGGACAGGGAACTGCCCCCCTGGTCAATGAGCAGTTCTTC
>-|TRBV15|TRBJ1-2|TRBD1
CATSRGGTGYGYTF
TGTGCCACCAGCAGGGGTGGGACAGGCTATGGCTACACCTTC
>-|TRBV5-1|TRBJ2-1|-
CASSPGTLQNEQFF
TGCGCCAGCAGCCCGGGGACTCTTCAGAATGAGCAGTTCTTC